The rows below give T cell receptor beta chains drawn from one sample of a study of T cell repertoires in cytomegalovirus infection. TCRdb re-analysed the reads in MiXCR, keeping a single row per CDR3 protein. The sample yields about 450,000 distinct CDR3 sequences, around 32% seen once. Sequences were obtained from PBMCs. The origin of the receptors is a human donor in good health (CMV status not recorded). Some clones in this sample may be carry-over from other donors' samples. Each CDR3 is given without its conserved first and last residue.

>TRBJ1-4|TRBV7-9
ASSPRTGHRSHEKLF
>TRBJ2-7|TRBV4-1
ASSQDWGLAGRNEQY
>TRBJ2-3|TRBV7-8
ASSPRTGTGTDTQY
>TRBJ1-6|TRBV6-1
PGSRHGDNSPLH
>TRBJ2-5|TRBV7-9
ASSFPLLLEDSRTFQETQY
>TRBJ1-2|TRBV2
ATGTGHGYT
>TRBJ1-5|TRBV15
ATSRGDGGEGQPQH
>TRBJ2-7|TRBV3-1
ASSQGVAGQSVEQY
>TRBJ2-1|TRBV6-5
ASSRLGQAYNEQF
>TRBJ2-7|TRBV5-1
ASSLDSFPLDPGSYEKY
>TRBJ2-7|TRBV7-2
ASSQDLRSSYEQY
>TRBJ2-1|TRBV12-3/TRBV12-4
AATSGYNEQF
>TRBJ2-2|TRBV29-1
SVEVSGGKNTGELF
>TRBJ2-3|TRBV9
ASSVGGGHRSTDTQY
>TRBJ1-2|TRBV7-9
ASSAEGQPRGYGYT
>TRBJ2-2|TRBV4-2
ANTVYRRTGRNTGELF
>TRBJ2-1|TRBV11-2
ASSRGWDEQF
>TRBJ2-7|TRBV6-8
ASGATMPGYETY
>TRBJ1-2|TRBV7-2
ASSLWGSRARTDYGYT
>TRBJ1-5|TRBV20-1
SARDRQGTWNQPQH
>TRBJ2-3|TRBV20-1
SARDLASTDTQY
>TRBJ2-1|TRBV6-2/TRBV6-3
ASRNSGGAFNEQF
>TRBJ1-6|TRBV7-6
ASSPGTGGNGSPLH
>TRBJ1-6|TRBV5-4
ASSRDSHSPLH
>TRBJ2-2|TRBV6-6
ASSLQGTGTGELF
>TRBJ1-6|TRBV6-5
ASAEGPYNSPLH
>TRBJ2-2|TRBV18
ASSPTQRTGELF
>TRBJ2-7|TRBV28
ASSPTGSHEQY
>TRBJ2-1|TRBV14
ASSAPGTGGFNEQF
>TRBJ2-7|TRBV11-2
ASSMGQASPYEQY
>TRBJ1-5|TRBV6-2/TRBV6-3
ASRDIGNQPQH
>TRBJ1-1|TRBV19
ASTEPGAGTEAF
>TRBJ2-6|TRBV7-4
ASRSGMGANVLT
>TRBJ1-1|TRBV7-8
ASSLTAGRGNTEAF
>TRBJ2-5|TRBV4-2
ASSQGQAETQY
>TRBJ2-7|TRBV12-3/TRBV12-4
ASSSPSTAVYEQY
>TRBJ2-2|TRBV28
ASSLYARQAVWELF
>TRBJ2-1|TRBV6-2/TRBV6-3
ASSKTVPSYNEKF
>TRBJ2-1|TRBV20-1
SARPRYNEQF
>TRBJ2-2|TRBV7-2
ASSLDGTSGATGELF
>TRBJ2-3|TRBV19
ARRTGGAEYTQY
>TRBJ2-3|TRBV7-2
ASSLEEGWGTDTQY
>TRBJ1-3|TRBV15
ATSRDSGPGNTIY
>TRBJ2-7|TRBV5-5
ASSFTEPTSSYYEQY
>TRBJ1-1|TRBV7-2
ASSIAPPGGGTEAF